These 22 T cell receptor beta chains originate from one sample sequenced in a study of cytomegalovirus exposure and HLA in healthy donors. Researchers ran the PCR with 60 Vbeta and 13 Jbeta primers. Profiled with immunoSEQ multiplex PCR; TCRdb holds only in-frame clones, not every one. The table lists under 250,000 clones, around 83% of them singletons. The sample was PBMCs. Receptors were obtained from a woman aged 35 to 49 in good health and CMV-seronegative.

This chain connects TRBV27 to TRBJ1-5, with 8 bases lining up with TRBD1. CDR3 length: 14 amino acids. Unmatched junction bases numbered 6, after V lost 5 bases and J lost 6 bases. CDR1 MNHEY and CDR2 SMNVEV come from the germline V gene (reference sequence). CDR3 residues: CASSRGQGTQPQHF. CDR3 nucleotides: TGTGCCAGCAGTCGTGGACAGGGCACTCAGCCCCAGCATTTT.

The gene calls are TRBV18 and TRBJ2-1; 7 nucleotides agree with TRBD2. The V gene's germline CDR1 is KGHSH and CDR2 LQKENI. The CDR3 sequence is 15 residues long. V shed 2 bases and J 6 bases; nucleotides not matched to a gene: 7. CDR3 bases: TGTGCCAGCTCACCAATCGCGGGAGTTAGCAATGAGCAGTTCTTC. It is translated as CASSPIAGVSNEQFF.

The chain is built from TRBV27 and TRBJ2-1; 9 nucleotides align to TRBD2. Germline-derived CDR1 and CDR2 are MNHEY and SMNVEV (reference sequence). This CDR3 has 15 amino acids. V dropped 4 bases and J dropped 0; count of bases not matched to a gene: 1. CDR3 sequence (DNA): TGTGCCAGCAGTTCAGCGGGAGGCTCCTACAATGAGCAGTTCTTC. Its protein product is CASSSAGGSYNEQFF.

The V gene is TRBV7-3, the J gene TRBJ2-5; TRBD1 matches 9 bases. CDR1 is SGHTA, CDR2 FQGTGA, per germline. V shed 5 bases and J 3 bases; nucleotides not matched to a gene: 7. This CDR3 is built from 15 residues. CDR3 bases: TGTGCCAGCAGCCCTTCGACAGGGGGTAAAGAGACCCAGTACTTC. This translates into CASSPSTGGKETQYF.

This clone has more than one count but fewer than ten. The sample holds other DNA sequences that translate to the same CDR3. The V gene is TRBV30, the J gene TRBJ1-5, with D unresolved. V lost 2 bases to trimming and J lost 0 bases, with 5 bases between them. This CDR3 has 13 residues. Per the germline V gene, CDR1 is GTSNPN and CDR2 is SVGIG (reference sequence). The CDR3 is CAWSLYSNQPQHF. In nucleotides, the CDR3 is TGTGCCTGGAGTCTGTATAGCAATCAGCCCCAGCATTTT.

The rearrangement links TRBV4-2 to TRBJ2-2; D uncertain. Germline assignment: CDR1 LGHNA and CDR2 YNFKEQ. The CDR3 covers 15 residues. Trimming stripped 7 bases from V and 0 bases from J, with 12 bases between. CDR3 DNA sequence: TGTGCCAGCATAGACTTAAAAGCGAACACCGGGGAGCTGTTTTTT. Residues: CASIDLKANTGELFF.

The V gene is TRBV4-1, the J gene TRBJ2-3; TRBD2 is a possible D gene (5 bases). Trimming removed 1 base from V and 0 bases from J, with 5 bases in between. The CDR3 has 14 residues. Germline lookup yields CDR1 MGHRA and CDR2 YSYEKL. The CDR3 here is CASSQVASTDTQYF. The CDR3 nucleotides read TGCGCCAGCAGCCAAGTAGCGAGCACAGATACGCAGTATTTT.

This clone came up once. The chain is built from TRBV4-1 and TRBJ2-5; D gene unclear. This CDR3 spans 13 amino acids. Germline values: CDR1 MGHRA, CDR2 YSYEKL. Trimming stripped 2 bases from V and 7 bases from J, with 11 bases between. CDR3 loop: CASSQSGSWTQYF. CDR3 nucleotides: TGCGCCAGCAGCCAATCTGGCTCCTGGACCCAGTACTTC.

The CDR3 DNA follows: TGTGCCAGCTCACTAAATATCCTAGCGGGCGTAAACAATGAGCAGTTCTTC. Its translation is CASSLNILAGVNNEQFF. The chain links TRBV18 to TRBJ2-1, with 8 bases aligning to TRBD2. V was pared by 4 bases and J by 5 bases, with 13 bases of the junction left unmatched. The length of the CDR3 is 17 residues. The germline CDR1 and CDR2 sequences are KGHSH and LQKENI.

This clone has a single count. V and J are TRBV6-1 and TRBJ1-5; TRBD1 is a possible D gene (6 bases). The CDR3 covers 14 residues. Trimming shortened V by 11 bases and J by 1 base, and 15 bases separated the two germline ends. Germline CDR1 MNHNS, CDR2 SASEGT. This chain's CDR3 is CACTRGRSNQPQHF. The CDR3 DNA sequence: TGTGCCTGCACAAGGGGGAGAAGCAATCAGCCCCAGCATTTT.

The rearrangement joins TRBV5-1 to TRBJ1-2, with 9 bases that match TRBD1. The CDR3 is 13 amino acids. V dropped 3 bases and J dropped 6; count of bases not matched to a gene: 3. The germline gives CDR1 SGHRS, CDR2 YFSETQ. CDR3 DNA: TGCGCCAGCAGCTACACAGGGGGCGATGGCTACACCTTC. Amino acid sequence: CASSYTGGDGYTF. Full variable domain (rest looked up from reference TRBV5-1 and TRBJ1-2): KAGVTQTPRYLIKTRGQQVTLSCSPISGHRSVSWYQQTPGQGLQFLFEYFSETQRNKGNFPGRFSGRQFSNSRSEMNVSTLELGDSALYLCASSYTGGDGYTFGSGTRLTVV.

The genes are TRBV6-1 and TRBJ2-7; a weak D match, TRBD2 (6 bases). CDR3 length equals 13 residues. Germline values: CDR1 MNHNS, CDR2 SASEGT. Trimming shortened V by 6 bases and J by 9 bases, and 18 bases separated the two germline ends. In DNA form, the CDR3 reads TGTGCCAGCAGGGGGACTGGTCCCCTGGGGCAGTACTTC. Translated, it gives CASRGTGPLGQYF.

The V and J genes are TRBV4-1 and TRBJ2-7; tentatively, D is TRBD2 (5 bases). Germline loops: CDR1 MGHRA, CDR2 YSYEKL. This CDR3 has 16 residues. The ends were cut back, 0 bases at V and 0 bases at J, with 12 bases in the middle. The CDR3 loop reads CASSQDEGKSSYEQYF. CDR3 DNA sequence: TGCGCCAGCAGCCAAGATGAGGGTAAGAGCTCCTACGAGCAGTACTTC.

In its sample, this clone was seen a few times. The sample carries other DNA sequences with the same CDR3. The genes are TRBV9 and TRBJ2-5; 11 nucleotides agree with TRBD2. This CDR3 region has 14 residues. Germline lookup yields CDR1 SGDLS and CDR2 YYNGEE. Trimming cost V 1 base and J 5 bases; bases outside gene matches: 1. CDR3 coding DNA: TGTGCCAGCAGCGTACTAGCGGGAGGTGAGACCCAGTACTTC. Protein product: CASSVLAGGETQYF.

This chain uses TRBV27 with TRBJ2-7, with D possibly TRBD1 on 5 matching bases. Deletions cut 6 bases from V and 0 bases from J, with 9 bases between. The CDR3 runs 13 residues. CDR1 is MNHEY and CDR2 is SMNVEV in the germline V gene (reference sequence). CDR3 region: CASSQGYSYEQYF. The CDR3 bases are TGTGCCAGCAGCCAGGGATACTCCTACGAGCAGTACTTC.

The V gene is TRBV2, the J gene TRBJ1-1; 7 bases match TRBD1. Germline values: CDR1 SNHLY, CDR2 FYNNEI. The CDR3 extends over 14 amino acids. The V segment lost 7 bases and the J segment 5 bases; nucleotides outside the gene matches: 10. CDR3 sequence (DNA): TGTGCCAGCACGCGGACAGGTGCCACGACTGAAGCTTTCTTT. Protein sequence: CASTRTGATTEAFF.

This CDR3 is CASSPSRTSVYEQYF. The DNA for the CDR3 is TGTGCCAGCAGTCCTTCTCGGACTAGCGTTTACGAGCAGTACTTC. The rearrangement links TRBV28 to TRBJ2-7; 9 positions agree with TRBD2. CDR1 is MDHEN, CDR2 SYDVKM, per germline. The CDR3 contains 15 residues. V shed 5 bases, J shed 4 bases, and the junction held 9 bases outside the gene matches.

This clone was counted between two and nine times. The chain carries TRBV30 and TRBJ1-1; a weak D match, TRBD1 (5 bases). The CDR3 runs to 16 residues. Germline CDR1 reads GTSNPN; CDR2 reads SVGIG (reference sequence). V lost 4 bases and J 6 bases, leaving 24 bases between the germline ends. This chain's CDR3 is CAWTPGGRGRNAEAFF. In DNA, the CDR3 is TGTGCCTGGACCCCCGGGGGACGTGGACGAAATGCTGAAGCTTTCTTT. Based on the CDR3 plus reference TRBV30 and TRBJ1-1, the full variable domain is SQTIHQWPATLVQPVGSPLSLECTVEGTSNPNLYWYRQAAGRGLQLLFYSVGIGQISSEVPQNLSASRPQDRQFILSSKKLLLSDSGFYLCAWTPGGRGRNAEAFFGQGTRLTVV.

V usage is TRBV28 and J usage is TRBJ2-3; D unresolved. The CDR3 spans 15 residues. The V end was cut by 2 bases, the J end by 6 bases, with 15 bases between. Looked up from germline, CDR1 is MDHEN and CDR2 is SYDVKM. The CDR3 loop is CASSLTPYARDTQYF. In DNA form, the CDR3 reads TGTGCCAGCAGTTTAACCCCTTATGCTAGGGATACGCAGTATTTT.

The genes are TRBV27 and TRBJ1-1; the match to TRBD1 covers 7 bases. V gave up 4 bases and J gave up 0 bases; unmatched junction bases: 2. CDR3 length: 14 residues. Per germline, CDR1 MNHEY and CDR2 SMNVEV (reference sequence). As DNA, the CDR3 is TGTGCCAGCAGTTCTGACAGGGTGAACACTGAAGCTTTCTTT. Its protein is CASSSDRVNTEAFF.

The rearrangement joins TRBV27 to TRBJ1-3; D remains unclear. With 4 bases removed from V and 2 bases from J, the gap between germline ends came to 12 bases. Germline CDR1 is MNHEY and CDR2 is SMNVEV (reference sequence). The CDR3 totals 15 residues. CDR3 amino acids: CASSSPRTPGNTIYF. In DNA, the CDR3 is TGTGCCAGCAGTTCCCCTAGGACTCCTGGAAACACCATATATTTT.

This chain links TRBV19 with TRBJ1-5; no clear D. Trimming took off 4 bases at V and 3 bases at J, with 7 bases between the two ends. The germline V gene has CDR1 LNHDA and CDR2 SQIVND (reference sequence). The CDR3 extends over 13 amino acids. The chain's CDR3 is CASSSQVNQPQHF. DNA of the CDR3: TGTGCCAGTAGTAGCCAGGTCAATCAGCCCCAGCATTTT.